This entry lists 19 T cell receptor beta chains sequenced from one sample in a study of blood T cell repertoires in COVID-19. Generated by immunoSEQ multiplex PCR, the TCRdb table keeps only in-frame clones and is missing some. The table lists around 450,000 clones, around nine tenths of them singletons. Sequencing was performed on PBMCs or T cells enriched from blood (not recorded which). Receptors were obtained from a young woman with acute COVID-19.

As concerns this clone: The identical CDR3 is also encoded by other nucleotide sequences in the sample. The chain combines TRBV27 with TRBJ1-5; TRBD1 aligns across 8 bases. The CDR3 spans 14 residues. V lost 6 bases to trimming and J lost 5 bases; unmatched junction nucleotides: 6. Per the germline V gene, CDR1 is MNHEY and CDR2 is SMNVEV (reference sequence). CDR3 sequence (DNA): TGTGCCAGCAGCCGCGACAGGGGTGATCAGCCCCAGCATTTT. It codes for CASSRDRGDQPQHF.

The chain links TRBV6-1 to TRBJ2-7; tentatively, D is TRBD1 (6 bases). The CDR3 spans 14 residues. Germline V gene sequence: CDR1 MNHNS, CDR2 SASEGT. V lost 3 bases and J lost 2, with 11 bases in between. CDR3 sequence reads: CASSEVRDTYEQYF. CDR3 sequence (DNA): TGTGCCAGCAGTGAGGTCCGGGACACCTACGAGCAGTACTTC.

This chain joins TRBV6-5 and TRBJ2-2; TRBD1 aligns across 7 bases. V was pared by 7 bases and J by 7 bases, with 9 bases of the junction left unmatched. Germline V CDR1 and CDR2: MNHEY, SVGAGI. The CDR3 contains 14 residues. CDR3 in amino acids: CASTPDRIDGELFF. CDR3 in DNA: TGTGCCAGCACCCCGGACAGGATCGACGGGGAGCTGTTTTTT.

J is TRBJ2-3 and V is TRBV18; TRBD1 is a possible D gene (5 bases). The V gene lost 8 bases and the J gene lost 6 bases, with 15 bases spanning the gap. CDR3 length: 13 amino acids. Germline V gene lookup returns CDR1 KGHSH and CDR2 LQKENI. The CDR3 sequence is CASPGPLMDTQYF. In nucleotides, the CDR3 is TGTGCCAGCCCAGGGCCCCTTATGGATACGCAGTATTTT.

V gene TRBV5-4 combines with J gene TRBJ2-2; a weak D match, TRBD2 (6 bases). This CDR3 comprises 15 residues. With 2 bases removed from V and 4 bases from J, the gap between germline ends came to 12 bases. Germline V gene lookup returns CDR1 SGHNT and CDR2 YYREEE (reference sequence). CDR3 sequence: CASSLRERGTGELFF. CDR3 nucleotide sequence: TGTGCCAGCAGCTTACGGGAGAGAGGCACCGGGGAGCTGTTTTTT.

The V call is TRBV10-3, the J call TRBJ1-4, with D possibly matching TRBD1 (5 bases). The CDR3 covers 13 residues. Germline CDR1 reads ENHRY; CDR2 reads SYGVKD. V lost 5 bases and J lost 8, with 12 bases in between. This CDR3 reads CAISRQGNEKLFF. For the CDR3, the DNA is TGTGCCATCAGTAGGCAGGGCAACGAAAAACTGTTTTTT.

In regard to this clone: Different DNA sequences within this sample yield the same CDR3. The chain employs TRBV6-5 and TRBJ2-2; D ambiguous. Trimming shortened V by 6 bases and J by 2 bases, and 4 bases separated the two germline ends. The germline V gene encodes CDR1 MNHEY and CDR2 SVGAGI. The length of the CDR3 is 12 residues. The CDR3 DNA sequence: TGTGCCAGCAGCCTCAACACCGGGGAGCTGTTTTTT. It translates to CASSLNTGELFF.

The CDR3 loop is CASTIRTGEDTQYF. CDR3 nucleotides: TGTGCCAGCACCATCAGGACAGGGGAGGATACGCAGTATTTT. This chain uses TRBV6-5 with TRBJ2-3; 9 positions match TRBD1. V was pared by 7 bases and J by 6 bases, with 8 bases of the junction left unmatched. Germline V gives CDR1 MNHEY, CDR2 SVGAGI. The CDR3 consists of 14 residues.

The V and J genes are TRBV28 and TRBJ2-7; 10 nucleotides align to TRBD2. The CDR3 is made up of 21 amino acids. Looked up from germline, CDR1 is MDHEN and CDR2 is SYDVKM. V dropped 7 bases and J dropped 3; count of bases not matched to a gene: 27. The CDR3 nucleotides read TGTGCCAGCACGTCCGAGGGGACTCTAAGCTTTCTAGCGGGAGCGCTCTACGAGCAGTACTTC. Translated: CASTSEGTLSFLAGALYEQYF.

The chain uses TRBV10-1 and TRBJ2-7; TRBD1 aligns across 7 bases. The CDR3 runs 16 residues. The V gene's germline CDR1 is WNHNN and CDR2 SYGVQD (reference sequence). V was clipped by 0 bases and J by 3 bases; unmatched bases: 8. The CDR3 DNA reads as TGCGCCAGCAGTGAGTCAAGGGACAGCATCTACTACGAGCAGTACTTC. Encoded protein: CASSESRDSIYYEQYF.

V usage is TRBV29-1 and J usage is TRBJ2-7, with 9 bases identical to TRBD1. The CDR3 runs 14 residues. After removal of 6 bases from V and 4 bases from J, the junction contained 10 bases not matched to a gene. CDR1 is SQVTM, CDR2 ANQGSEA, per germline. The CDR3, as DNA: TGCAGCGTAAAAGACCGGGACAGGGTTTACGAGCAGTACTTC. Encoded protein: CSVKDRDRVYEQYF.

The chain couples TRBV20-1 to TRBJ1-3, with D hard to call. Germline values: CDR1 DFQATT, CDR2 SNEGSKA (reference sequence). Trimming cost V 3 bases and J 8 bases, with 8 bases left between them. The CDR3 has 11 residues. CDR3 coding DNA: TGCAGTGCTAGGGTCGGGGACACCATATATTTT. Translation: CSARVGDTIYF.

This clone has more than one count but fewer than ten. The gene calls are TRBV19 and TRBJ1-4; 11 nucleotides align to TRBD1. Germline-derived CDR1 and CDR2 are LNHDA and SQIVND (reference sequence). This CDR3 contains 18 residues. Trimming removed 6 bases from V and 2 bases from J; junction bases left unmatched: 11. CDR3 nucleotides: TGTGCCAGTAGGACGACCGGGACAGGGGGGTATACTAATGAAAAACTGTTTTTT. Translating gives CASRTTGTGGYTNEKLFF.

The chain carries TRBV2 and TRBJ1-2; D remains unclear. CDR1 and CDR2 (germline): SNHLY, FYNNEI. This CDR3 is built from 15 residues. Trimming removed 3 bases at V and 4 bases at J, with 15 bases between. CDR3 in amino acids: CASSDESLIGYGYTF. The CDR3 nucleotides read TGTGCCAGCAGTGACGAGAGTCTCATCGGCTATGGCTACACCTTC.

The chain carries TRBV7-9 and TRBJ2-7; tentatively, D is TRBD1 (5 bases). The germline CDR1 and CDR2 sequences are SEHNR and FQNEAQ (reference sequence). The CDR3 sequence is 16 residues long. V was clipped by 0 bases and J by 2 bases, with 14 bases between them. In DNA form, the CDR3 reads TGTGCCAGCAGCTTAGCGCTCCGACAGCGAGCCTACGAGCAGTACTTC. Translating gives CASSLALRQRAYEQYF.

The chain carries TRBV5-1 and TRBJ2-2, with D tentatively TRBD1 (5 bases). With 4 bases removed from V and 8 bases from J, the gap between germline ends came to 27 bases. Germline V CDR1 and CDR2: SGHRS, YFSETQ. The CDR3 length is 18 residues. The DNA for the CDR3 is TGCGCCAGCAGCCAGAGCCTTAATGCTCTTCAGGGTCGGGGGGAGCTGTTTTTT. This encodes CASSQSLNALQGRGELFF. Complete variable domain (other parts from reference TRBV5-1 and TRBJ2-2): KAGVTQTPRYLIKTRGQQVTLSCSPISGHRSVSWYQQTPGQGLQFLFEYFSETQRNKGNFPGRFSGRQFSNSRSEMNVSTLELGDSALYLCASSQSLNALQGRGELFFGEGSRLTVL.

The chain is built from TRBV18 and TRBJ1-1, with D hard to call. The CDR3 runs to 13 residues. Trimming stripped 4 bases from V and 1 base from J, with 7 bases between. Germline loops: CDR1 KGHSH, CDR2 LQKENI. The CDR3 is CASSLSENTEAFF. As DNA, the CDR3 is TGTGCCAGCTCACTCAGCGAGAACACTGAAGCTTTCTTT.

The chain carries TRBV5-4 and TRBJ2-1; D might be TRBD1 (5 bases). The CDR3 extends over 15 amino acids. V lost 0 bases and J lost 6, with 13 bases in between. CDR1 SGHNT and CDR2 YYREEE come from the germline V gene (reference sequence). CDR3 nucleotides: TGTGCCAGCAGCTTGGAGGGGCCGCGTTTCAATGAGCAGTTCTTC. Its translation: CASSLEGPRFNEQFF. The variable domain in full, completed from reference TRBV5-4 and TRBJ2-1, reads ETGVTQSPTHLIKTRGQQVTLRCSSQSGHNTVSWYQQALGQGPQFIFQYYREEENGRGNFPPRFSGLQFPNYSSELNVNALELDDSALYLCASSLEGPRFNEQFFGPGTRLTVL.

This chain connects TRBV12-3 or TRBV12-4 to TRBJ2-1; 8 positions match TRBD2. With V trimmed by 6 bases and J by 7 bases, 5 bases remained unmatched. The CDR3 contains 13 residues. The CDR3 sequence: CASRGQRGNEQFF. DNA of the CDR3: TGTGCCAGCAGGGGGCAGCGGGGGAATGAGCAGTTCTTC.